The text below deals with one T cell receptor beta chain. There is no known antigen for this receptor. No base quality information exists; no much larger clone differs at one position. V and J lose 1 base and 5 bases, and a span of 14 bases separates them. The germline V gene encodes CDR1 SEHNR and CDR2 FQNEAQ (reference sequence). The CDR3 spans 15 residues, from the cysteine through the phenylalanine. Just CDR3 DNA is preserved here, 45 bases in frame from base 1. This entry belongs to a study of early T cells in non-severe SARS-CoV-2 infection (dated by TCRdb to 2020 to 2022). Study-level background: Because TCR sequencing was done on bulk RNA from unsorted whole blood, the alpha and beta chains could not be paired.

A case-control design nested within a healthcare worker cohort in London, UK, was used, with weekly nasopharyngeal swab PCR tests and blood sampling performed. Healthcare workers were recruited during the week of the UK lockdown, between 23 and 31 March 2020, and followed weekly for up to about 15 weeks. The library was obtained by 5' RACE. Sequencing was carried out with a NextSeq 500. Unique molecular identifiers were attached to individual cDNA molecules in the TCR library protocol so that sequencing error and PCR bias could be corrected. TCR alpha and beta chains were both sequenced, and the abundances of alpha and beta sequences in each sample were closely correlated with each other. The published analysis was carried out like this. V gene, J gene and CDR3 annotation of TCR sequences was performed with Decombinator V4. Expanded TCRs were defined as changing significantly between any two time points under a Poisson model with p below 0.0001. TCR abundances were normalised to the total number of TCRs sequenced per sample and expressed as counts per million. TRAV1-2 paired with TRAJ12, TRAJ20 or TRAJ33 defined MAIT TCRs, while TRAV10 paired with TRAJ18 defined iNKT TCRs. VDJdb, accessed 1 November 2021, was searched for CMV, EBV and SARS-CoV-2 annotated TCRs, excluding TCRs annotated for multiple antigens. TCRdb trimmed public reads at Q25 via fastp, called clones via MiXCR and kept in-frame beta chains. Entries that share a CDR3 protein sequence are merged under the most common genes and DNA. The V and J calls were determined by TCRdb, not by the authors. The sample table contains some 45,000 distinct CDR3 sequences; only one count was recorded for roughly 7.3% of them. The top ten constitute approximately 8% of the sample.

The paper as a whole reports these results and caveats: VDJdb matching was skewed toward anti-spike CD8 responses, so virus-specific expansions were likely underestimated and private and CD4 specificities were missed.

The chain uses TRBV7-9 and TRBJ2-5; a tentative D match to TRBD2 spans 6 bases. The sequencing sample was made of whole blood. This TCR was sampled from an adult who was a healthcare worker with PCR-confirmed SARS-CoV-2 infection or an uninfected control (not recorded which). The CDR3 region reads CASSLVVASEETQYF. In nucleotide form, the sequence is TGTGCCAGCAGCTTAGTAGTGGCTAGCGAGGAGACCCAGTACTTC.